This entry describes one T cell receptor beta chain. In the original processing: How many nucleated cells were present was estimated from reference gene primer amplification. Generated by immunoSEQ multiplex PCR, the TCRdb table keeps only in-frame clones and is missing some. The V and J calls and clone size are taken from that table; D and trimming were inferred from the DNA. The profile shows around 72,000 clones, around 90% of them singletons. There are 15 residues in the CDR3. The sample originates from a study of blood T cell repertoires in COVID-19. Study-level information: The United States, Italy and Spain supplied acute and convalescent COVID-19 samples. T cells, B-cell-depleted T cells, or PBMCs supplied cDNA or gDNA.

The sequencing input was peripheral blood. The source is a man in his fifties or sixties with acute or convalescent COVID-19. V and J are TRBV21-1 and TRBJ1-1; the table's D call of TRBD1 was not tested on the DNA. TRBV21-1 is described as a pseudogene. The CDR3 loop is CASSKHRTENTEAFF. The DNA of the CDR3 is TGTGCCAGCAGCAAGCATAGGACAGAGAACACTGAAGCTTTCTTT.